This is a list of T cell receptor beta chains from one sample in a study of T cell responses to AZD1222 COVID-19 vaccine. Assay used: immunoSEQ multiplex PCR; TCRdb lists only in-frame clones, some missing. Here the sample spans about 76,000 clones, around 90% being singletons. Specimen: peripheral blood, collected on day 0 of AZD1222 vaccination. These receptors all come from an adult in good health. CDR3s include the opening cysteine and the closing phenylalanine or tryptophan. The D gene is left open where the match is weak. Some rows mark clone size as missing; the rest say once, few, many or name a class of expanded clone.

cdr3_aa | cdr3_nt | v_call | clone_size | d_call | j_call | cdr3_length
CASSETGEDEAFF | TGTGCCAGCAGCGAGACAGGGGAGGATGAAGCTTTCTTT | TRBV3-1/TRBV3-2 | - | TRBD1 | TRBJ1-1 | 13
CASSLDYLYTGELFF | TGTGCCAGCAGCTTAGATTATCTCTATACCGGGGAGCTGTTTTTT | TRBV11-3 | - | - | TRBJ2-2 | 15
CASSLGGAENTGELFF | TGTGCCAGCAGCTTAGGCGGAGCGGAGAACACCGGGGAGCTGTTTTTT | TRBV11-3 | - | - | TRBJ2-2 | 16
CASSLIRIGGEGYTF | TGCGCCAGCAGCTTAATACGTATTGGAGGTGAAGGCTACACCTTC | TRBV5-1 | - | - | TRBJ1-2 | 15
CATQSSGNTIYF | TGTGCCACTCAGAGCTCTGGAAACACCATATATTTT | TRBV7-9 | - | - | TRBJ1-3 | 12
CASSTTPLNYGYTF | TGTGCCAGCAGTACGACACCTCTTAACTATGGCTACACCTTC | TRBV6-5 | once | - | TRBJ1-2 | 14
CASSQQVNYEQYF | TGTGCCAGCAGTCAACAGGTAAACTACGAGCAGTACTTC | TRBV12-3/TRBV12-4 | - | - | TRBJ2-7 | 13
CASSSGTTGGSQPQHF | TGTGCCAGCAGCTCTGGAACCACAGGGGGCAGTCAGCCCCAGCATTTT | TRBV5-8 | - | TRBD1 | TRBJ1-5 | 16
CASSLGDHGTLQETQYF | TGTGCCAGCAGCTTAGGGGATCACGGGACACTCCAAGAGACCCAGTACTTC | TRBV11-3 | - | - | TRBJ2-5 | 17
CASSQGPSVGNTIYF | TGCGCCAGCAGCCAGGGGCCCTCGGTTGGAAACACCATATATTTT | TRBV4-1 | - | - | TRBJ1-3 | 15
CATSGQGTDTQYF | TGTGCCACGTCGGGACAGGGCACAGATACGCAGTATTTT | TRBV19 | - | TRBD1 | TRBJ2-3 | 13
CASSYTGMGNQPQHF | TGTGCCAGCAGTTACACCGGGATGGGCAATCAGCCCCAGCATTTT | TRBV6-2/TRBV6-3 | - | - | TRBJ1-5 | 15
CASSDSTTNEKLFF | TGTGCCAGCAGTGACAGCACAACTAATGAAAAACTGTTTTTT | TRBV2 | - | - | TRBJ1-4 | 14
CASSPGRNTEAFF | TGTGCCAGCTCACCAGGGCGCAACACTGAAGCTTTCTTT | TRBV18 | - | - | TRBJ1-1 | 13
CASSLAGQRFYGYTF | TGCGCCAGCAGCTTGGCCGGGCAGAGATTCTATGGCTACACCTTC | TRBV5-1 | - | - | TRBJ1-2 | 15
CASSNYGYTF | TGTGCCAGCAGTAACTATGGCTACACCTTC | TRBV2 | once | - | TRBJ1-2 | 10
CAWSLAPGYGYTF | TGTGCCTGGAGTTTGGCGCCTGGCTATGGCTACACCTTC | TRBV30 | - | - | TRBJ1-2 | 13
CASSMTVWWQYF | TGTGCCAGCAGCATGACAGTCTGGTGGCAGTACTTC | TRBV7-2 | - | - | TRBJ2-7 | 12
CASSLESGLAGDEQYF | TGTGCCAGCAGCTTAGAGTCGGGACTAGCGGGGGACGAGCAGTACTTC | TRBV7-6 | - | TRBD2 | TRBJ2-7 | 16
CASSRDGDGYTF | TGTGCCAGCAGCCGAGACGGGGACGGCTACACCTTC | TRBV7-9 | - | - | TRBJ1-2 | 12
CASSLGGQPIYGYTF | TGTGCCAGCAGCTTGGGGGGACAGCCGATCTATGGCTACACCTTC | TRBV5-6 | - | TRBD1 | TRBJ1-2 | 15
CASSLEASGTQETQYF | TGTGCCAGCAGCTTAGAGGCTAGCGGAACCCAGGAGACCCAGTACTTC | TRBV7-7 | - | TRBD2 | TRBJ2-5 | 16
CASSPGGPLTDEQYF | TGTGCCAGCAGCCCGGGGGGCCCCCTAACGGACGAGCAGTACTTC | TRBV7-2 | - | - | TRBJ2-7 | 15
CATSFSESPDTQYF | TGTGCCACCTCTTTCAGCGAATCCCCAGATACGCAGTATTTT | TRBV9 | - | - | TRBJ2-3 | 14
CASKRAANSPLHF | TGTGCCAGCAAACGGGCCGCTAATTCACCCCTCCACTTT | TRBV6-5 | - | - | TRBJ1-6 | 13
CASSFSRSNQPQHF | TGTGCCAGCAGTTTTTCCAGGAGCAATCAGCCCCAGCATTTT | TRBV27 | once | - | TRBJ1-5 | 14
CASSRKGAPGNTIYF | TGTGCCAGCAGCCGGAAGGGGGCGCCCGGAAACACCATATATTTT | TRBV11-3 | - | TRBD1 | TRBJ1-3 | 15
CASSGKGHSGNTIYF | TGTGCCAGCAGCGGGAAAGGTCATTCTGGAAACACCATATATTTT | TRBV9 | - | - | TRBJ1-3 | 15
CASSYSSYNEQFF | TGTGCCAGCAGCTACAGCTCCTACAATGAGCAGTTCTTC | TRBV7-9 | - | - | TRBJ2-1 | 13
CASTLGLAAAYEQYF | TGCGCCAGCACTCTGGGACTAGCGGCAGCCTACGAGCAGTACTTC | TRBV4-3 | - | TRBD2 | TRBJ2-7 | 15
CASSLSYTEAFF | TGTGCCAGCAGCTTAAGTTACACTGAAGCTTTCTTT | TRBV11-3 | once | - | TRBJ1-1 | 12
CASSYNSEETQYF | TGTGCCAGCAGTTATAACAGTGAAGAGACCCAGTACTTC | TRBV12-3/TRBV12-4 | - | - | TRBJ2-5 | 13
CASSLFVGGYEKLFF | TGTGCCAGCAGTTTATTCGTTGGAGGGTATGAAAAACTGTTTTTT | TRBV27 | - | - | TRBJ1-4 | 15
CSASRANYGYTF | TGCAGTGCTAGTAGGGCAAACTATGGCTACACCTTC | TRBV20-1 | - | - | TRBJ1-2 | 12
CASSLGRRGYTF | TGTGCCAGCAGCTTAGGCCGCCGGGGCTACACCTTC | TRBV13 | - | - | TRBJ1-2 | 12
CASSQGLAANNNEQFF | TGTGCCAGCAGCCAAGGTTTGGCTGCAAACAACAATGAGCAGTTCTTC | TRBV14 | - | - | TRBJ2-1 | 16
CASSLGQVYGYTF | TGCGCCAGCAGCTTGGGGCAGGTCTATGGCTACACCTTC | TRBV5-1 | - | - | TRBJ1-2 | 13
CAISESGMGGRLGGNIQYF | TGTGCCATCAGTGAGTCCGGAATGGGCGGGAGACTGGGAGGAAACATTCAGTACTTC | TRBV10-3 | - | TRBD2 | TRBJ2-4 | 19
CASSLLAGPYEQYF | TGTGCCAGCAGCCTACTAGCGGGGCCCTACGAGCAGTACTTC | TRBV11-3 | - | TRBD2 | TRBJ2-7 | 14
CASSPIEGVRTEAFF | TGTGCCAGCAGCCCGATCGAGGGAGTTCGCACTGAAGCTTTCTTT | TRBV11-2 | - | - | TRBJ1-1 | 15
CASSFPQGVGEAFF | TGTGCCAGCAGTTTCCCACAGGGGGTTGGTGAAGCTTTCTTT | TRBV28 | - | TRBD1 | TRBJ1-1 | 14
CASSPGLQNTEAFF | TGTGCCAGCTCACCGGGCCTCCAGAACACTGAAGCTTTCTTT | TRBV18 | - | - | TRBJ1-1 | 14
CASSSSGKRDTQYF | TGTGCCAGCAGTTCCAGCGGGAAACGGGATACGCAGTATTTT | TRBV6-2/TRBV6-3 | - | TRBD2 | TRBJ2-3 | 14
CASSSLPGQGVDEQYF | TGTGCCAGCAGTTCCCTTCCGGGACAGGGGGTAGACGAGCAGTACTTC | TRBV6-5 | - | TRBD1 | TRBJ2-7 | 16
CASSPGPITGELFF | TGTGCCAGCAGCCCCGGGCCCATTACCGGGGAGCTGTTTTTT | TRBV4-2 | - | - | TRBJ2-2 | 14
CASSDTGRSNYGYTF | TGTGCCAGCAGTGACACAGGGCGGTCCAACTATGGCTACACCTTC | TRBV6-1 | - | - | TRBJ1-2 | 15